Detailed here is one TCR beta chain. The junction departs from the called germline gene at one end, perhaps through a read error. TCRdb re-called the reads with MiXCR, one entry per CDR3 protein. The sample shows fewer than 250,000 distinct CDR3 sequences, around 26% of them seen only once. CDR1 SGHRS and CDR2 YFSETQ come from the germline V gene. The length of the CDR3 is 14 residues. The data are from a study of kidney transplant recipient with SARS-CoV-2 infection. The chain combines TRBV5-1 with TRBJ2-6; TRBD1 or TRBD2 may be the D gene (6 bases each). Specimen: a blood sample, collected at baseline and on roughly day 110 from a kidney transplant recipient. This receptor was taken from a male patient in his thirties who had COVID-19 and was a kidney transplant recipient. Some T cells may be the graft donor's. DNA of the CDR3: TGCGCCAGCAGCTGGGGGGCTGGGGCCAACGCCCTGACTTTC. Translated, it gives CASSWGAGANALTF.